In this sample, the clone carrying this T cell receptor beta chain turned up many times. Library preparation (for TCRbeta) was performed with unique molecular identifiers. TCRdb re-analysed the PCR reads in MiXCR, keeping a single row per CDR3 protein. The repertoire includes approximately 170,000 distinct CDR3 sequences, around 10% of them detected once, and around 14% sits in the top ten. CDR1 and CDR2 from the germline V gene are MDHEN and SYDVKM. Unmatched junction bases numbered 7, after V lost 4 bases and J lost 7 bases. The CDR3 has 14 residues. The sample comes from a study of T-cell reconstitution after alpha-beta-depleted transplantation in children.

The gene calls are TRBV28 and TRBJ1-2, with 9 bases that match TRBD1. This sequence originates from a boy younger than 10 with acute myeloid leukemia, due to receive a stem cell transplant. This specimen was PBMCs, taken before TCRalphabeta/CD19-depleted stem cell transplant. The DNA of the CDR3 is TGTGCCAGCAGTTCCCTTACAGGGGGCTCTGGCTACACCTTC. As protein: CASSSLTGGSGYTF.